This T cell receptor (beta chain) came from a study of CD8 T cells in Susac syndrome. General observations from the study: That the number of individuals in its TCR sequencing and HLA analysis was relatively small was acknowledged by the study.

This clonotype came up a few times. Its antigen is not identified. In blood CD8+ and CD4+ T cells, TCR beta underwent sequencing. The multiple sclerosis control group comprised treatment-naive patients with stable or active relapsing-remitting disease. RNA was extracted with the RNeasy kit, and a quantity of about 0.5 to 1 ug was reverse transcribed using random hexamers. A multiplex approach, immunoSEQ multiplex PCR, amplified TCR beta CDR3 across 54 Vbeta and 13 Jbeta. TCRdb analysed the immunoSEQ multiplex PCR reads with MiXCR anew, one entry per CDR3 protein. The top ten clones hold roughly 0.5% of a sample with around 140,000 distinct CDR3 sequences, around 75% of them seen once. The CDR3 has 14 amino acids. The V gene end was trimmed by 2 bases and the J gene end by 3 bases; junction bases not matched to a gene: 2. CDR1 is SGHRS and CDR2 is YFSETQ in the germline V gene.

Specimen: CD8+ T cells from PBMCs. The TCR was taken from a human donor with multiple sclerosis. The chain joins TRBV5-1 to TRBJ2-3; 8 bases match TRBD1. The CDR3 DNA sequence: TGCGCCAGCAGCTTACGACAGGGGACAGATACGCAGTATTTT. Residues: CASSLRQGTDTQYF. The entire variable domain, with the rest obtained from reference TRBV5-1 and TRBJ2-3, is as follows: KAGVTQTPRYLIKTRGQQVTLSCSPISGHRSVSWYQQTPGQGLQFLFEYFSETQRNKGNFPGRFSGRQFSNSRSEMNVSTLELGDSALYLCASSLRQGTDTQYFGPGTRLTVL.